The text below deals with one TCR beta chain. No antigen is known for it. Its CDR3 holds 14 amino acids, cysteine through phenylalanine. No nucleotide data were recorded. The entry originates in a study of T cells expressing NK-cell markers (dated by TCRdb to about 2020). A note on the overall study: Several donors provided sorted CD3+CD56+NKG2C+, CD3+CD56+NKG2C- and CD3+CD56-NKG2C+ T-cell subsets, whose TCR beta-chain repertoires were profiled. Among the eight sequenced donors, seven were HCMV-seropositive and one was HCMV-seronegative. The eight sequenced donors were randomly selected healthy volunteers, three men and five women. Sequencing of the libraries produced 2 x 150 bp reads on Illumina HiSeq 2000/2500, MiSeq or NextSeq. Points the paper makes about the study in general: In 6 or 7 donors, the dominant CD3+CD56+NKG2C+ clonotypes ranked among the top 10 CD8+ clonotypes, making up roughly 1.0-7.0% of CD8+ T cells. Those dominant clonotypes were again the most abundant among CD3+CD56-NKG2C+ cells in a few donors, at roughly 25-60.1%. Whether the expanded NKG2C-expressing T cell clones were specific for HCMV antigens was left unclear.

Sequencing was carried out with an Illumina HiSeq 2000. 5'RACE template switching, by which a universal primer site and unique molecular identifiers were added, was used to make TCR beta cDNA libraries. cDNA synthesis was primed from the TCR beta constant segment, followed by two successive PCR amplification steps. Per the authors' processing: MIGEC was used to demultiplex reads and group reads by UMI, and MiTCR was used to assemble and quantify clonotypes. To remove erroneous sequences, TCR cDNA sequences were retained only when supported by two or more reads. The tcR package was used for downstream repertoire analysis, and clonotypes were matched between fractions using CDR3 nucleotide sequence together with V segment. VDJmatch was used to annotate antigen specificity against VDJdb, with one amino acid substitution allowed in CDR3. The reads underwent TCRdb reprocessing, giving one record for each CDR3 protein sequence and no DNA. The authors' filters were not applied to this entry. The table held for this sample gives a few hundred thousand distinct CDR3 sequences. The ten largest clones take up roughly 5.2% of the sample.

A commercial ELISA kit detecting HCMV-specific IgG in serum was used to determine HCMV serostatus. Peripheral blood mononuclear cells were isolated from blood by Ficoll density gradient centrifugation. The sequence is built from TRBV12-3 or TRBV12-4 and TRBJ1-5. This TCR came from a man aged 18-69 years in good health. The material sequenced was blood T cells: a sorted CD56 or NKG2C T cell subset, CD4+ or CD8+ T cells, or bulk PBMC T cells (not recorded which). The CDR3 reads as follows: CASAIAYSNQPQHF.